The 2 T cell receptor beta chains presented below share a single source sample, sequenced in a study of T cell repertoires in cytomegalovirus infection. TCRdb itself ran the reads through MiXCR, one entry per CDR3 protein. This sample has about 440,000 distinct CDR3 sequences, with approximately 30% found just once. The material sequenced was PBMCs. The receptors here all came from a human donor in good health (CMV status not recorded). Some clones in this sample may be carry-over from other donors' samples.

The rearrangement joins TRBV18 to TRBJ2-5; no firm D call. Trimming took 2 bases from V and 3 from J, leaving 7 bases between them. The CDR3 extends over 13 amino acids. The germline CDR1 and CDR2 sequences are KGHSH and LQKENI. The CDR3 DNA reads TGTGCCAGCTCACCAGAGATGGAAGAGACCCAGTACTTC. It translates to CASSPEMEETQYF.

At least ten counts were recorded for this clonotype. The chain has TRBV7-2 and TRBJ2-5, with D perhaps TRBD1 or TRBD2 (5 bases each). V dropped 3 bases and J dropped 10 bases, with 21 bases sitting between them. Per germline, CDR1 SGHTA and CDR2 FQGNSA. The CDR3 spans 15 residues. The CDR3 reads CASSLSGTREMIQYF. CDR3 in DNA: TGTGCCAGCAGCTTGTCCGGGACCCGCGAAATGATCCAGTACTTC.